These T cell receptor beta chains were read from a single sample in a study of lymphopenia after photon versus proton radiotherapy. Assay used: immunoSEQ multiplex PCR; TCRdb lists only in-frame clones, some missing. This sample yields roughly 67,000 clones, of which more than 75% are seen a single time; approximately 2.9% belongs to the top ten. The sample in question was peripheral blood, obtained from a patient treated with photon-based radiotherapy. These receptors were collected from a woman in her 70s with pancreatic cancer. Both conserved end residues are trimmed from each CDR3.

CDR3	V	J
ASSPTSVPGGELF	TRBV7-6	TRBJ2-2
ASSRGGGANYGYT	TRBV5-1	TRBJ1-2
ASSPLRVRGELF	TRBV7-2	TRBJ2-2
ASAPGAGGPSGELF	TRBV7-2	TRBJ2-2
ASSQGGQMNQPQH	TRBV4-1	TRBJ1-5
ASSEITPNTEAF	TRBV25-1	TRBJ1-1
ASSLAGGPGEQF	TRBV19	TRBJ2-1
ASSLDTGRLGGLF	TRBV5-1	TRBJ1-4
ASSQDTRSNTGELF	TRBV4-2	TRBJ2-2
ASSRDWRDWEQY	TRBV7-3	TRBJ2-7
ASRRDRDFGNTIY	TRBV2	TRBJ1-3
ASWGQSSPNTGELF	TRBV19	TRBJ2-2
ASSLAQAGGTGELF	TRBV5-1	TRBJ2-2
ATSRDTTIGYT	TRBV15	TRBJ1-2
ASSWSGSGEQF	TRBV11-3	TRBJ2-1
ATSRGGQGVEGYT	TRBV15	TRBJ1-2